This is a list of T cell receptor beta chains from one sample in a study of tumor-infiltrating lymphocytes in primary liver carcinoma. TCRdb analysed the multiplex PCR reads with MiXCR anew, one entry per CDR3 protein. The table shows 90,000 to 100,000 distinct CDR3 sequences, with more than 65% occurring only once. Input material: liver tumor tissue from sampling region 5. The receptor source for this set is a woman aged 55-75 years with primary liver carcinoma and hepatitis B virus infection. Both conserved end residues are part of each CDR3. D genes are given only for firm matches. Rows may omit the clone size; those that give it use once, few, many or a size class.

v_call: TRBV11-2; j_call: TRBJ1-1; cdr3_length: 13; clone_size: NA; d_call: NA; cdr3_nt: TGTGCCAGCAGCATTCATGGTGAAACTGAAGCTTTCTTT; cdr3_aa: CASSIHGETEAFF
v_call: TRBV10-3; j_call: TRBJ1-2; cdr3_length: 14; clone_size: NA; d_call: NA; cdr3_nt: TGTGTCACCAGTGAGAACAGGGAAAGAAATGGATACACCTTC; cdr3_aa: CVTSENRERNGYTF
v_call: TRBV5-8; j_call: TRBJ1-5; cdr3_length: 17; clone_size: NA; d_call: NA; cdr3_nt: TGTGCCAGCAGCTCTCGCGATGCAGGGGCATGCAATCAGCCCCAGCATTTT; cdr3_aa: CASSSRDAGACNQPQHF
v_call: TRBV11-2; j_call: TRBJ1-4; cdr3_length: 15; clone_size: NA; d_call: NA; cdr3_nt: TGTGTCAGCAGCTTATCGGGGATCCCAAATGAAAAACTGTCTTTT; cdr3_aa: CVSSLSGIPNEKLSF
v_call: TRBV5-4; j_call: TRBJ2-7; cdr3_length: 14; clone_size: NA; d_call: TRBD1; cdr3_nt: TGTGCCTGCGGTTCCGGGACAGGGGGGTACGAGCAGTACTTC; cdr3_aa: CACGSGTGGYEQYF
v_call: TRBV12-3/TRBV12-4; j_call: TRBJ1-1; cdr3_length: 16; clone_size: NA; d_call: TRBD1; cdr3_nt: TGTGCCAGCAGTATAGAAAACAGGGGGCCGAACACCGAAGCTTTCTTT; cdr3_aa: CASSIENRGPNTEAFF
v_call: TRBV5-1; j_call: TRBJ2-7; cdr3_length: 13; clone_size: many; d_call: NA; cdr3_nt: TGCGCCAGCAGCTTGGAGCTCTCCTACGAGCAGTACTTC; cdr3_aa: CASSLELSYEQYF
v_call: TRBV6-6; j_call: TRBJ1-2; cdr3_length: 12; clone_size: NA; d_call: NA; cdr3_nt: TGTGCCAGCACCCTGTACGAGGAAGGCTACTCCTTC; cdr3_aa: CASTLYEEGYSF
v_call: TRBV5-1; j_call: TRBJ2-6; cdr3_length: 17; clone_size: many; d_call: NA; cdr3_nt: TGCGCCAGCAGCCCGACGTTAACGGACAGAGGGTTCAACGTCCTGACTTTC; cdr3_aa: CASSPTLTDRGFNVLTF
v_call: TRBV28; j_call: TRBJ1-5; cdr3_length: 15; clone_size: NA; d_call: NA; cdr3_nt: TGTGACAGCAGTTTATCTGGGGGACACAATCAGCCCCAGCATTTT; cdr3_aa: CDSSLSGGHNQPQHF
v_call: TRBV11-2; j_call: TRBJ1-1; cdr3_length: 12; clone_size: NA; d_call: NA; cdr3_nt: TGTGCCTGCGGCTCTAAACATGCTGAAGCTTTCTTT; cdr3_aa: CACGSKHAEAFF
v_call: TRBV10-1; j_call: TRBJ2-2; cdr3_length: 13; clone_size: NA; d_call: NA; cdr3_nt: TGCGCCAGCAATGAATGGGACAACGGGGAGCTGTTTTTT; cdr3_aa: CASNEWDNGELFF
v_call: TRBV11-2; j_call: TRBJ2-7; cdr3_length: 20; clone_size: many; d_call: TRBD2; cdr3_nt: TGTGCCAGCAGCTTAGTAGAGAGGGGATACCCTAGCGGGAGCTCCTACGAGCAGTACTTC; cdr3_aa: CASSLVERGYPSGSSYEQYF
v_call: TRBV28; j_call: TRBJ2-1; cdr3_length: 13; clone_size: few; d_call: TRBD2; cdr3_nt: TGTGCCAGCAGTTTAGGGAGCGGGAGGCCGGGGTTCTTC; cdr3_aa: CASSLGSGRPGFF
v_call: TRBV13; j_call: TRBJ1-4; cdr3_length: 19; clone_size: NA; d_call: TRBD1; cdr3_nt: TGTGCCAGCAGCCGTTCACGCGACAGGGGGCGAGCATCTAATGAAAAACTGTTTTTT; cdr3_aa: CASSRSRDRGRASNEKLFF
v_call: TRBV11-3; j_call: TRBJ2-1; cdr3_length: 16; clone_size: NA; d_call: TRBD2; cdr3_nt: TGTGCCAACAGCACCCGACTAGCGGGAGAGGTGAATGAGCAGTTCTTC; cdr3_aa: CANSTRLAGEVNEQFF
v_call: TRBV10-3; j_call: TRBJ2-7; cdr3_length: 12; clone_size: NA; d_call: NA; cdr3_nt: TGTGCCTCCCGACAGGACTCCTACGGGCAGTACTTC; cdr3_aa: CASRQDSYGQYF
v_call: TRBV11-2; j_call: TRBJ2-1; cdr3_length: 16; clone_size: NA; d_call: NA; cdr3_nt: TGTGCTAGCAGCTTAAATAGCAGGAGGGTTGACAATGAGCTGTTCTTC; cdr3_aa: CASSLNSRRVDNELFF
v_call: TRBV13; j_call: TRBJ2-7; cdr3_length: 14; clone_size: many; d_call: TRBD2; cdr3_nt: TGTGCCAGCAGACGGAACCCCGCGGGAGGGGAGCAGTACTTC; cdr3_aa: CASRRNPAGGEQYF
v_call: TRBV11-3; j_call: TRBJ2-1; cdr3_length: 15; clone_size: NA; d_call: TRBD2; cdr3_nt: TGTGCCAGCAGCTTAGAAACTAGCGTTAAGCTTGAGCAGTTCTTC; cdr3_aa: CASSLETSVKLEQFF
v_call: TRBV11-3; j_call: TRBJ2-3; cdr3_length: 16; clone_size: medium-sized; d_call: TRBD1; cdr3_nt: TGTGCCAGCAGCTTAGACAACAGGGGGAATGCAGATACGCAGTATTTT; cdr3_aa: CASSLDNRGNADTQYF
v_call: TRBV28; j_call: TRBJ2-1; cdr3_length: 13; clone_size: many; d_call: NA; cdr3_nt: TGTGCCAGCACCCAGAGGACGGGGCATGAGCAGTTCTTC; cdr3_aa: CASTQRTGHEQFF
v_call: TRBV2; j_call: TRBJ1-6; cdr3_length: 13; clone_size: NA; d_call: NA; cdr3_nt: TGTGCCAGCAGTGAAAGCTGGAATTCACCCCTCCACTTT; cdr3_aa: CASSESWNSPLHF
v_call: TRBV11-2; j_call: TRBJ1-1; cdr3_length: 17; clone_size: NA; d_call: NA; cdr3_nt: TGTGCCAGCAACCCCCAAGGGACATGGTCGGAACTTGCCGAAGCTTTCTTT; cdr3_aa: CASNPQGTWSELAEAFF
v_call: TRBV6-6; j_call: TRBJ1-4; cdr3_length: 15; clone_size: many; d_call: NA; cdr3_nt: TGTGCCAGCAGTTACTCGAACAGGCGAAATGAAAAACTGTTTTTT; cdr3_aa: CASSYSNRRNEKLFF
v_call: TRBV28; j_call: TRBJ1-2; cdr3_length: 15; clone_size: once; d_call: NA; cdr3_nt: TGTGACAGCAGTACAGGAGCGCTCTTTAACTATGGCTACACCTTC; cdr3_aa: CDSSTGALFNYGYTF
v_call: TRBV14; j_call: TRBJ2-7; cdr3_length: 15; clone_size: many; d_call: TRBD2; cdr3_nt: TGTGCCAGCAGCCAAGGCCTTGCGGGAGGTTCCGAGCAGTACTTC; cdr3_aa: CASSQGLAGGSEQYF
v_call: TRBV11-3; j_call: TRBJ1-2; cdr3_length: 12; clone_size: NA; d_call: NA; cdr3_nt: TGTGCCAGTAGCCTAACTACAGCGGCTATATACTTC; cdr3_aa: CASSLTTAAIYF